These 25 T cell receptor beta chains share one sample of origin, sequenced in a study of cytomegalovirus exposure and HLA in healthy donors. Vbeta (60) and Jbeta (13) primers were used in the PCR. Using immunoSEQ multiplex PCR, the repertoire was profiled, and TCRdb retains in-frame clones only, with some absent. The table lists about 140,000 clones, 73% of them singletons. The specimen was PBMCs. These TCRs come from a woman aged 40 to 50 in good health and CMV-seronegative.

As DNA, the CDR3 is TGCGCCAGCAGCTTGGCAGGGGCCGCAGATACGCAGTATTTT. Amino acids: CASSLAGAADTQYF. The V gene is TRBV5-1, the J gene TRBJ2-3, with a possible D match to TRBD1 (6 bases). From germline, CDR1 is SGHRS and CDR2 YFSETQ. The CDR3 runs to 14 residues. Trimming took 0 bases from V and 4 from J, leaving 9 bases between them.

The genes are TRBV11-2 and TRBJ2-7, with 11 bases matching TRBD2. J gave up 1 base and V 4 bases, and 6 bases lay outside the gene matches. In germline, CDR1 is SGHAT, CDR2 FQNNGV. There are 16 residues in the CDR3. DNA of the CDR3: TGTGCCAGCAGCTCCACGGGGACTAGCGGTTCCTACGAGCAGTACTTC. Protein sequence: CASSSTGTSGSYEQYF.

The chain carries TRBV7-9 and TRBJ1-3; 8 bases are shared with TRBD1. The trim removed 4 bases at V and 2 bases at J, leaving 1 base unmatched. This CDR3 region has 14 residues. Germline CDR1 SEHNR, CDR2 FQNEAQ (reference sequence). The CDR3 nucleotides are TGTGCCAGCAGCTCGGACAGGGCTGGAAACACCATATATTTT. Amino acids: CASSSDRAGNTIYF.

The chain joins TRBV5-4 to TRBJ2-1, with 8 bases lining up with TRBD2. V lost 5 bases, J lost 1 base, and 5 bases stayed unmatched. The V gene's germline CDR1 is SGHNT and CDR2 YYREEE (reference sequence). CDR3 size: 15 residues. CDR3 in DNA: TGTGCCAGCAGTGATGCGGGGGGTTCCTACAATGAGCAGTTCTTC. It codes for CASSDAGGSYNEQFF.

This clone was counted a single time. This chain links TRBV13 with TRBJ1-3, with D perhaps TRBD1 (6 bases). The CDR3 has 15 amino acids. Trimming shortened V by 7 bases and J by 0 bases, and 13 bases separated the two germline ends. Looked up from germline, CDR1 is PRHDT and CDR2 is FYEKMQ (reference sequence). The CDR3 DNA is TGTGCCAGCACTATCGGACAGAACTCTGGAAACACCATATATTTT. Translating it yields CASTIGQNSGNTIYF.

This clone has just a few counts. The genes are TRBV29-1 and TRBJ1-4, with D unresolved. There are 12 residues in the CDR3. V gave up 1 base and J gave up 7 bases, with 7 bases separating them. CDR1 and CDR2 (germline): SQVTM, ANQGSEA. CDR3 nucleotide sequence: TGCAGCGTTGAAGGGAGCGGTGAAAAACTGTTTTTT. It codes for CSVEGSGEKLFF. The complete variable domain, with remaining parts taken from reference TRBV29-1 and TRBJ1-4, reads SAVISQKPSRDICQRGTSLTIQCQVDSQVTMMFWYRQQPGQSLTLIATANQGSEATYESGFVIDKFPISRPNLTFSTLTVSNMSPEDSSIYLCSVEGSGEKLFFGSGTQLSVL.

The V and J genes are TRBV5-1 and TRBJ1-2; 7 bases map to TRBD1. Germline trimming cut 0 bases from V and 0 bases from J; bases unmatched to any gene: 29. This CDR3 is 24 amino acids long. Germline V gene data show CDR1 as SGHRS and CDR2 as YFSETQ. The CDR3 sequence is CASSLAWREAERRTGTEANYGYTF. The DNA for the CDR3 is TGCGCCAGCAGCTTGGCATGGCGAGAGGCAGAAAGACGAACCGGGACAGAGGCTAACTATGGCTACACCTTC.

The chain employs TRBV28 and TRBJ1-1, with 10 bases matching TRBD1. CDR3 length: 16 amino acids. Germline V lookup: CDR1 MDHEN, CDR2 SYDVKM. V shed 5 bases and J 1 base; nucleotides not matched to a gene: 7. CDR3 DNA: TGTGCCAGCAGTCCTGTGAGGACAGGGGGGAACACTGAAGCTTTCTTT. Translating gives CASSPVRTGGNTEAFF.

This clone was recorded many times. The V gene is TRBV5-4, the J gene TRBJ2-7; 7 bases agree with TRBD1. The ends lost 4 bases at V and 1 base at J; junction bases unmatched: 2. Germline-derived CDR1 and CDR2 are SGHNT and YYREEE (reference sequence). CDR3 size: 13 residues. The DNA of the CDR3 is TGTGCCAGCAGCCCGGGACAGTCCTACGAGCAGTACTTC. Protein: CASSPGQSYEQYF.

The chain links TRBV28 to TRBJ1-4; unclear D gene. The CDR3 runs 15 residues. Germline V gene lookup returns CDR1 MDHEN and CDR2 SYDVKM. V shed 3 bases and J shed 3 bases, with 11 bases lying between them. This CDR3 reads CASSFSGSSNEKLFF. The CDR3 nucleotides are TGTGCCAGCAGTTTTTCGGGAAGCTCTAATGAAAAACTGTTTTTT.

The chain has TRBV4-1 and TRBJ1-4; D ambiguous. Germline CDR1 and CDR2: MGHRA and YSYEKL. V lost 10 bases, J lost 8 bases, and 20 bases lay in between. The CDR3 covers 14 residues. The CDR3 coding sequence is TGCGCCACCAGGCCGGTCGTCGGGAGGGAAAAACTGTTTTTT. Its protein is CATRPVVGREKLFF.

The chain joins TRBV29-1 to TRBJ1-5; TRBD1 matches at 9 bases. CDR1 is SQVTM and CDR2 is ANQGSEA in the germline V gene. This CDR3 comprises 17 residues. The V gene end was trimmed by 6 bases and the J gene end by 0 bases; junction bases not matched to a gene: 12. CDR3 in DNA: TGCAGCGTAGCGGGACAGGGAGGGAGGTATAGCAATCAGCCCCAGCATTTT. Protein: CSVAGQGGRYSNQPQHF.

The chain has TRBV6-5 and TRBJ2-3; D gene ambiguous. The CDR3 has 11 amino acids. Germline V gene data show CDR1 as MNHEY and CDR2 as SVGAGI. The V gene lost 8 bases and the J gene lost 8 bases, with 11 bases spanning the gap. CDR3 sequence (DNA): TGTGCCAGCGAGGTTACCGGTACGCAGTATTTT. Translation gives CASEVTGTQYF.

The rearrangement uses TRBV6-5 and TRBJ1-6, with D unclear. The CDR3 totals 14 residues. V lost 5 bases, J lost 8 bases, and 13 bases lay in between. Germline V gives CDR1 MNHEY, CDR2 SVGAGI. In DNA, the CDR3 is TGTGCCAGCAGTAATACTCGGAGTGATTCACCCCTCCACTTT. Its translation: CASSNTRSDSPLHF.

This chain uses TRBV2 with TRBJ2-3, with D hard to call. V shed 5 bases and J shed 6 bases, with 18 bases lying between them. The CDR3 is 15 residues long. Per germline, CDR1 SNHLY and CDR2 FYNNEI. The CDR3: CASSHQNRPLDTQYF. The CDR3 bases are TGTGCCAGCAGTCATCAAAACAGACCTCTGGATACGCAGTATTTT.

The rearrangement joins TRBV7-2 to TRBJ1-3, with D unclear. Trimming shortened V by 4 bases and J by 0 bases, and 13 bases separated the two germline ends. The germline V gene has CDR1 SGHTA and CDR2 FQGNSA. This CDR3 comprises 16 residues. CDR3 nucleotide sequence: TGTGCCAGCAGCTATACCTCACTTCCCTCTGGAAACACCATATATTTT. Translating gives CASSYTSLPSGNTIYF.

This clone was counted between two and nine times. V is TRBV2 and J is TRBJ1-5; D gene uncertain. Trimming removed 7 bases from V and 1 base from J, with 8 bases in between. The CDR3 is 13 amino acids. The V gene's germline CDR1 is SNHLY and CDR2 FYNNEI. In DNA, the CDR3 is TGTGCCAGCACTCCGGGGAGCAATCAGCCCCAGCATTTT. Translation: CASTPGSNQPQHF.

This chain links TRBV27 with TRBJ2-2, with no clear D. Germline CDR1 and CDR2: MNHEY and SMNVEV (reference sequence). The CDR3 has 15 amino acids. V lost 2 bases and J lost 8, with 15 bases in between. Here the CDR3 reads CASSLGQVVGGELFF. The CDR3 coding sequence is TGTGCCAGCAGTTTAGGGCAGGTGGTTGGTGGGGAGCTGTTTTTT.

The chain uses TRBV27 and TRBJ2-3; 7 nucleotides line up with TRBD1. V lost 5 bases, J lost 5 bases, and 7 bases stayed unmatched. CDR3 size: 14 residues. Germline CDR1 reads MNHEY; CDR2 reads SMNVEV (reference sequence). The CDR3 reads CASSLLGGRDTQYF. CDR3 sequence (DNA): TGTGCCAGCAGTCTGCTAGGGGGCAGAGATACGCAGTATTTT.

The chain has TRBV21-1 and TRBJ2-7; the tabulated D call, TRBD1, remains unverified against the DNA. TRBV21-1 is shown as a pseudogene. CDR3 size: 14 residues. The CDR3 DNA reads as TGTGCCAGCCCACAAAGTCAGGGTTTTATCGAGCAGTACGTC. Protein product: CASPQSQGFIEQYV.

A few counts support this clone. The genes are TRBV6-1 and TRBJ1-6, with 9 bases fitting TRBD1. Germline CDR1 MNHNS, CDR2 SASEGT. The CDR3 has 14 residues. V lost 8 bases and J lost 10; bases outside the gene matches: 9. The CDR3 protein is CASGRDREGSPLHF. The CDR3 DNA reads as TGTGCCAGCGGCAGGGACAGGGAGGGGTCACCCCTCCACTTT.

The chain carries TRBV19 and TRBJ1-6; 7 nucleotides agree with TRBD1. V was pared by 5 bases and J by 10 bases, with 17 bases of the junction left unmatched. The CDR3 runs to 17 residues. Germline V gene lookup returns CDR1 LNHDA and CDR2 SQIVND (reference sequence). Written as DNA, the CDR3 is TGTGCCAGTAGTCCCCCCAAGGGACAGACAACTTACTCACCCCTCCACTTT. It translates to CASSPPKGQTTYSPLHF.

The chain combines TRBV11-2 with TRBJ2-2; D may be TRBD1 (6 bases). With 5 bases removed from V and 5 bases from J, the gap between germline ends came to 18 bases. Germline CDR1 SGHAT, CDR2 FQNNGV. This CDR3 is 16 amino acids long. CDR3 loop: CASSRRTVGLTGELFF. The CDR3 DNA reads TGTGCCAGCAGCCGTCGGACAGTCGGGTTGACCGGGGAGCTGTTTTTT.

This clone was observed a handful of times. The CDR3 spells CASHSFGTGANVLTF. The CDR3 nucleotides are TGTGCCAGCCACTCCTTCGGGACTGGGGCCAACGTCCTGACTTTC. The chain carries TRBV19 and TRBJ2-6, with a tentative D call TRBD2 (5 bases). Trimming pared 9 bases from V and 2 bases from J, leaving 14 bases between. CDR3 length: 15 residues. Germline lookup yields CDR1 LNHDA and CDR2 SQIVND (reference sequence).

This clone was found once. The genes are TRBV27 and TRBJ2-1; 7 bases fit TRBD1. The CDR3 is made up of 15 amino acids. The trim removed 3 bases at V and 1 base at J, leaving 3 bases unmatched. CDR1 and CDR2 (germline): MNHEY, SMNVEV (reference sequence). CDR3 bases: TGTGCCAGCAGTTTGACAGGGATTTCCTACAATGAGCAGTTCTTC. Protein sequence: CASSLTGISYNEQFF.